These 26 T cell receptor beta chains share one sample of origin, sequenced in a study of regulatory T cells in long-lasting Graves disease. Described time point: newly diagnosed GD, antithyroid drugs for less than 3 months. TCR sequences were obtained from RNA taken from PBMCs. The TCR beta library used iRepertoire HTBI primers with Arm-PCR amplification of CDR3. TCRdb independently ran MiXCR on the multiplex PCR reads; one entry per CDR3 protein. The sample lists 680,000 or so distinct CDR3 sequences, 15% to 20% occurring once. This sample also belongs to another study, concerning T cells in Graves' hyperthyroidism and ophthalmopathy.

The material was peripheral blood mononuclear cells (PBMCs), obtained at new diagnosis, from a patient treated with antithyroid drugs. These receptors were taken from a woman under 40 with Graves disease.

There are many counts of this clonotype. The chain combines TRBV30 with TRBJ1-2, with D perhaps TRBD1 (5 bases). The CDR3 is 12 residues long. In germline, CDR1 is GTSNPN, CDR2 SVGIG (reference sequence). The V end was cut by 3 bases, the J end by 8 bases, with 13 bases between. CDR3 protein: CAWSQTGEGYTF. CDR3 DNA: TGTGCCTGGAGCCAGACGGGGGAAGGCTACACCTTC. The full variable domain, rest sourced from reference TRBV30 and TRBJ1-2, is SQTIHQWPATLVQPVGSPLSLECTVEGTSNPNLYWYRQAAGRGLQLLFYSVGIGQISSEVPQNLSASRPQDRQFILSSKKLLLSDSGFYLCAWSQTGEGYTFGSGTRLTVV.

The chain recombines TRBV3-1 with TRBJ1-5; TRBD1 might be the D (5 bases). V was shortened by 0 bases and J by 3 bases, with 9 bases between the two germline ends. Germline CDR1 LGHDT, CDR2 YNNKEL (reference sequence). This CDR3 comprises 15 residues. CDR3 residues: CASSQDPGHNQPQHF. In DNA, the CDR3 is TGTGCCAGCAGCCAAGATCCAGGGCACAATCAGCCCCAGCATTTT.

This clonotype occurred many times. The V call is TRBV11-2, the J call TRBJ1-2, with D unclear. This CDR3 comprises 13 residues. Germline loops: CDR1 SGHAT, CDR2 FQNNGV. V was clipped by 5 bases and J by 4 bases, with 11 bases between them. The CDR3 sequence is CASSPGGGYGYTF. The CDR3 region has the DNA TGTGCCAGCAGCCCCGGAGGTGGCTATGGCTACACCTTC.

This clonotype was seen just once. With a much larger clone just one base away, this may be a read error. The V call is TRBV6-2 or TRBV6-3, the J call TRBJ1-5; a possible D gene is TRBD1 (6 bases). The CDR3 spans 12 residues. The germline V gene has CDR1 MNHEY and CDR2 SVGEGT. The CDR3 DNA sequence: TGTGCCGGCAGGGGACCGGGACAGCCCCAGCATTTT. As protein: CAGRGPGQPQHF.

The table lists this clonotype with many counts. CDR3 nucleotides: TGTGCCAGCAGCCAAGTCGGCCTAGATCAGCCCCAGCATTTT. Its translation: CASSQVGLDQPQHF. The rearrangement joins TRBV3-1 to TRBJ1-5, with unresolved D. The CDR3 runs to 14 residues. Germline assignment: CDR1 LGHDT and CDR2 YNNKEL (reference sequence). V lost 1 base, J lost 5 bases, and 9 bases lay in between. Using reference TRBV3-1 and TRBJ1-5 for the parts outside the CDR3, the full variable domain is DTAVSQTPKYLVTQMGNDKSIKCEQNLGHDTMYWYKQDSKKFLKIMFSYNNKELIINETVPNRFSPKSPDKAHLNLHINSLELGDSAVYFCASSQVGLDQPQHFGDGTRLSIL.

This clonotype appeared many times. V usage is TRBV12-3 or TRBV12-4 and J usage is TRBJ1-2, with 8 positions matching TRBD1. Germline trimming cut 4 bases from V and 5 bases from J; bases unmatched to any gene: 6. The CDR3 sequence is 14 residues long. CDR3 amino acids: CASSSGQGLYGYTF. The CDR3 nucleotides are TGTGCCAGCAGTTCCGGACAGGGACTTTATGGCTACACCTTC.

This clonotype was counted between two and nine times. The rearrangement joins TRBV30 to TRBJ2-7, with 9 bases lining up with TRBD1. Germline CDR1 GTSNPN, CDR2 SVGIG (reference sequence). This CDR3 spans 13 amino acids. Germline trimming cut 2 bases from V and 6 bases from J; bases unmatched to any gene: 5. CDR3 in DNA: TGTGCCTGGAGTCCCGGACAGGGGATCGAGCAGTACTTC. This translates into CAWSPGQGIEQYF.

The CDR3 loop is CASSSKGGYTF. The CDR3 coding sequence is TGTGCCAGCAGTTCTAAAGGTGGCTACACCTTC. This rearrangement joins TRBV6-9 to TRBJ1-2; D not resolved. The CDR3 extends over 11 amino acids. Germline assignment: CDR1 MNHGY and CDR2 SVAAGI. V was trimmed by 4 bases and J by 7 bases, leaving 7 bases between them.

This rearrangement joins TRBV6-2 or TRBV6-3 to TRBJ2-1, with TRBD2 identical over 7 bases. The CDR3 is 16 amino acids. The trim removed 5 bases at V and 10 bases at J, leaving 17 bases unmatched. CDR1 MNHEY and CDR2 SVGEGT come from the germline V gene. This CDR3 reads CASSHTRESGVVEQFF. The CDR3, as DNA: TGTGCCAGCAGTCATACGCGGGAGTCCGGGGTCGTAGAGCAGTTCTTC.

This clonotype was picked up many times. The V call is TRBV20-1, the J call TRBJ1-6; 7 nucleotides line up with TRBD1. Germline lookup yields CDR1 DFQATT and CDR2 SNEGSKA (reference sequence). After removal of 3 bases from V and 5 bases from J, the junction contained 10 bases not matched to a gene. The CDR3 extends over 16 amino acids. CDR3: CSASDREQPNNSPLHF. In nucleotides, the CDR3 is TGCAGTGCTAGCGACAGGGAACAACCAAATAATTCACCCCTCCACTTT.

This clonotype was found many times. The V and J genes are TRBV20-1 and TRBJ2-5, with 8 bases identical to TRBD1. The CDR3 length is 14 residues. V lost 1 base and J lost 5; bases outside the gene matches: 6. CDR1 is DFQATT, CDR2 SNEGSKA, per germline (reference sequence). The CDR3 region has the DNA TGCAGTGCTAGAGCCCCGGGACAGGCGGAGACCCAGTACTTC. Translating gives CSARAPGQAETQYF.

As for this clonotype: One junction end does not reproduce the germline sequence, and a read error may be involved. The genes are TRBV20-1 and TRBJ2-2, with TRBD2 as a possible D gene (6 bases). CDR1 is DFQATT, CDR2 SNEGSKA, per germline (reference sequence). This CDR3 comprises 19 residues. CDR3 bases: TGCAGTGCGCAGAGCCGGGAGCTAAGCACAGGATTTGGTACCGGGAAGCTGTTTTTT. Translated: CSAQSRELSTGFGTGKLFF.

In regard to this clonotype: A much larger clonotype is one base distant, so this may be a read error. The chain has TRBV3-1 and TRBJ1-1, with 8 nucleotides matching TRBD1. CDR1 is LGHDT and CDR2 is YNNKEL in the germline V gene (reference sequence). There are 18 residues in the CDR3. CDR3 sequence: CAGSPARTGKVKNTEAFF. CDR3 in DNA: TGTGCCGGCAGCCCCGCCAGGACAGGGAAGGTCAAGAACACTGAAGCTTTCTTT.

This clonotype was counted at least ten times. The chain uses TRBV7-2 and TRBJ2-3; TRBD2 agrees at 9 bases. V was pared by 5 bases and J by 4 bases, with 13 bases of the junction left unmatched. The CDR3 contains 17 residues. Germline assignment: CDR1 SGHTA and CDR2 FQGNSA. CDR3 sequence: CASSTVGGRAYADTQYF. Written as DNA, the CDR3 is TGTGCCAGCAGCACCGTTGGCGGGAGGGCCTACGCAGATACGCAGTATTTT.

This clonotype was detected many times. The chain has TRBV7-9 and TRBJ2-7; 8 bases line up with TRBD2. CDR3 length: 15 residues. Germline values: CDR1 SEHNR, CDR2 FQNEAQ (reference sequence). The V gene end was trimmed by 5 bases and the J gene end by 4 bases; junction bases not matched to a gene: 10. CDR3 residues: CASSRSTSGTYEQYF. The DNA for the CDR3 is TGTGCCAGCAGCCGGTCAACTAGCGGCACGTACGAGCAGTACTTC.

The V gene is TRBV10-3, the J gene TRBJ2-5; D not certain. Trimming took off 2 bases at V and 1 base at J, with 11 bases between the two ends. The CDR3 spans 15 residues. Germline assignment: CDR1 ENHRY and CDR2 SYGVKD. The CDR3 DNA sequence: TGTGCCATCAGTGAGGAGTGGTCTACCCAAGAGACCCAGTACTTC. Protein: CAISEEWSTQETQYF.

This clonotype has only a few counts. In nucleotides, the CDR3 is TGTGCCAGTAGTGAAATAACCGTAGACGAAAAACTGTTTTTT. Translated, it gives CASSEITVDEKLFF. The V and J genes are TRBV19 and TRBJ1-4; D is ambiguous. The CDR3 consists of 14 residues. V lost 5 bases, J lost 8 bases, and 15 bases lay in between. Germline lookup yields CDR1 LNHDA and CDR2 SQIVND (reference sequence).

The gene calls are TRBV27 and TRBJ1-1; 9 nucleotides match TRBD1. The length of the CDR3 is 16 residues. Germline CDR1 is MNHEY and CDR2 is SMNVEV (reference sequence). After removal of 5 bases from V and 3 bases from J, the junction contained 10 bases not matched to a gene. The CDR3 DNA reads TGTGCCAGCAGTCCTCGTCCCGGGACAGGGTACACTGAAGCTTTCTTT. Translated, it gives CASSPRPGTGYTEAFF.

This clonotype was recorded a few times. V and J are TRBV20-1 and TRBJ2-2; 7 nucleotides agree with TRBD2. The trim removed 6 bases at V and 1 base at J, leaving 5 bases unmatched. There are 14 residues in the CDR3. Germline V gives CDR1 DFQATT, CDR2 SNEGSKA (reference sequence). CDR3 loop: CSARERENTGELFF. The CDR3 bases are TGCAGTGCCCGGGAGCGGGAGAACACCGGGGAGCTGTTTTTT.

This clonotype was counted ten times or more. The chain combines TRBV29-1 with TRBJ2-3, with D uncertain. Germline V gene sequence: CDR1 SQVTM, CDR2 ANQGSEA. The V gene lost 7 bases and the J gene lost 2 bases, with 13 bases spanning the gap. The CDR3 loop spans 13 amino acids. The CDR3 DNA is TGCAGCGCTGATGTCGGCCTCACAGATACGCAGTATTTT. Protein sequence: CSADVGLTDTQYF.

In this sample, this clonotype turned up a few times. The J gene is TRBJ1-3, the V gene TRBV25-1; TRBD1 might be the D (5 bases). V was trimmed by 2 bases and J by 2 bases, leaving 10 bases between them. Germline CDR1 MGHDK, CDR2 SYGVNS. This CDR3 contains 15 residues. The CDR3: CASSEGAKTGNTIYF. In nucleotides, the CDR3 is TGTGCCAGCAGTGAAGGGGCGAAGACTGGAAACACCATATATTTT.

This clonotype showed up just a few times. The chain links TRBV19 to TRBJ1-4; no firm D call. Germline CDR1 is LNHDA and CDR2 is SQIVND (reference sequence). Trimming stripped 7 bases from V and 7 bases from J, with 13 bases between. This CDR3 has 13 amino acids. The CDR3 protein is CASKIWDGEKLFF. The CDR3 DNA is TGTGCCAGTAAGATTTGGGATGGTGAAAAACTGTTTTTT.

This clonotype was seen repeatedly, ten times or more. The chain joins TRBV2 to TRBJ2-6; no clear D. This CDR3 is 16 amino acids long. Looked up from germline, CDR1 is SNHLY and CDR2 is FYNNEI. Trimming left V 2 bases short and J 0 bases short, with 8 bases between. CDR3 sequence: CASSERLSSGANVLTF. In DNA, the CDR3 is TGTGCCAGCAGTGAACGCCTGTCCTCTGGGGCCAACGTCCTGACTTTC.

This clonotype was seen at least ten times. The rearrangement links TRBV7-9 to TRBJ1-2, with TRBD1 identical over 7 bases. There are 15 residues in the CDR3. V shed 5 bases, J shed 0 bases, and the junction held 6 bases outside the gene matches. In germline, CDR1 is SEHNR, CDR2 FQNEAQ (reference sequence). The CDR3 coding sequence is TGTGCCAGCAGCACAACAGGGGCGGCTAACTATGGCTACACCTTC. Translation gives CASSTTGAANYGYTF.

In this sample, this clonotype turned up many times. The rearrangement joins TRBV20-1 to TRBJ2-7; D remains unclear. The V end was cut by 0 bases, the J end by 0 bases, with 6 bases between. Germline CDR1 reads DFQATT; CDR2 reads SNEGSKA (reference sequence). The CDR3 length is 13 residues. The CDR3 here is CSARDLSSYEQYF. The CDR3 DNA sequence: TGCAGTGCTAGAGATCTGTCCTCCTACGAGCAGTACTTC.

Note on this clonotype: A much larger clone sits a single nucleotide away, making a read error possible. Because the CDR3 is missing its conserved closing phenylalanine or tryptophan, this is likely a read error. The chain links TRBV11-2 to TRBJ2-2; maybe TRBD2 (5 bases). The CDR3 loop spans 13 amino acids. Trimming stripped 1 base from V and 7 bases from J, with 7 bases between. The germline V gene has CDR1 SGHAT and CDR2 FQNNGV. The CDR3 loop is CASSLGGHGELFS. CDR3 coding DNA: TGTGCCAGCAGCTTAGGCGGGCACGGGGAGCTGTTTTCT.